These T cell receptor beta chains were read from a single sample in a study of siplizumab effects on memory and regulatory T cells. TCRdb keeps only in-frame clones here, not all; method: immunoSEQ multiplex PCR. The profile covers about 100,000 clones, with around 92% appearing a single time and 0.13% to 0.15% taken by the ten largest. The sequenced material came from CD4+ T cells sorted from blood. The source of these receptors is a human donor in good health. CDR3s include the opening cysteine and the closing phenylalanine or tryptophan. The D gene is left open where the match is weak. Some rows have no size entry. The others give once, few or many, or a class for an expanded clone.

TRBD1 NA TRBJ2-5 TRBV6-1 CASSDRGRETQYF TGTGCCAGCTCAGACAGGGGGCGAGAGACCCAGTACTTC
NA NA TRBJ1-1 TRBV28 CAIKRGSEAFF TGTGCCATCAAACGGGGGTCTGAAGCTTTCTTT
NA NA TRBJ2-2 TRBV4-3 CASSQDGGNTGELFF TGCGCCAGCAGCCAAGATGGGGGTAACACCGGGGAGCTGTTTTTT
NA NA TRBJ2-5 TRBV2 CASSEGGETQYF TGTGCCAGCAGTGAAGGAGGAGAGACCCAGTACTTC
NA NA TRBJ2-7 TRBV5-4 CASSPEPAYEQYF TGTGCCAGCAGCCCGGAGCCCGCCTACGAGCAGTACTTC
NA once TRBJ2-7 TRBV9 CASSVSGGGSSYEQYF TGTGCCAGCAGCGTAAGTGGGGGTGGGAGCTCCTACGAGCAGTACTTC
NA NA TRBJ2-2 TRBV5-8 CASPGWRVEIRRTGELFF TGTGCCAGCCCAGGTTGGCGGGTGGAGATTCGGCGGACCGGGGAGCTGTTTTTT
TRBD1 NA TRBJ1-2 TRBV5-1 CASSYGGTGGSYGYTF TGCGCCAGCAGCTACGGAGGGACAGGGGGGTCCTATGGCTACACCTTC
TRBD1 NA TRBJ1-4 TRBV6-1 CASTWTGINEKLFF TGTGCCAGCACCTGGACAGGAATAAATGAAAAACTGTTTTTT
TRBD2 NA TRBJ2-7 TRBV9 CASSPSGGAREQYF TGTGCCAGCAGCCCGAGCGGGGGGGCCCGGGAGCAGTACTTC
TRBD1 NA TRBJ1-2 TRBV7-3 CASSLRAGTGAGLSGYTF TGTGCCAGCAGCTTAAGGGCCGGGACAGGGGCTGGCTTGAGTGGCTACACCTTC
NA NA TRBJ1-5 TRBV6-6 CASSRQAFSNQPQHF TGTGCCAGCAGCCGACAGGCGTTTAGCAATCAGCCCCAGCATTTT
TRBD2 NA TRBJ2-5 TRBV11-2 CASSLEIGRPSGYQETQYF TGTGCCAGCAGCTTAGAAATTGGGCGGCCTAGCGGGTACCAAGAGACCCAGTACTTC
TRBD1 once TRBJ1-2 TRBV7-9 CASSGTGTGNTYGYTF TGTGCCAGCAGCGGAACCGGGACAGGGAACACCTATGGCTACACCTTC
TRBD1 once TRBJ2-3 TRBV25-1 CASGKGALDTQYF TGTGCCAGCGGAAAGGGGGCCCTAGATACGCAGTATTTT
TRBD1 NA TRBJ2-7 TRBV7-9 CASSPGTGSYEQYF TGTGCCAGCAGCCCCGGGACAGGGAGCTACGAGCAGTACTTC
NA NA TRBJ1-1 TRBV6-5 CASSKDSMNTEAFF TGTGCCAGCAGTAAAGACAGCATGAACACTGAAGCTTTCTTT
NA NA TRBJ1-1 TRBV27 CASSSDRSPATEAFF TGTGCCAGCAGTTCTGACCGTAGCCCTGCCACTGAAGCTTTCTTT
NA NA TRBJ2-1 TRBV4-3 CASSQDAIASGYGEQFF TGCGCCAGCAGCCAAGACGCCATAGCATCCGGGTATGGTGAGCAGTTCTTC
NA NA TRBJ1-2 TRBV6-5 CASLVPGTGGYTF TGTGCCAGCTTAGTTCCAGGAACGGGGGGCTACACCTTC
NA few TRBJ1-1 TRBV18 CASSPQGNTEAFF TGTGCCAGCTCACCCCAGGGGAACACTGAAGCTTTCTTT
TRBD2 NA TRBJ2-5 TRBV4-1 CASSQDQGTSTETQYF TGCGCCAGCAGCCAAGACCAGGGGACTAGCACAGAGACCCAGTACTTC
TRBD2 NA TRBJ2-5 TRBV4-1 CASSQGAGGLETQYF TGCGCCAGCAGCCAAGGTGCGGGGGGGCTAGAGACCCAGTACTTC
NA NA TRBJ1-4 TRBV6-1 CASSEVGQKNEKLFF TGTGCCAGCAGTGAAGTAGGACAGAAAAATGAAAAACTGTTTTTT
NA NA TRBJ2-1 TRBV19 CASSPPGRGLANEQFF TGTGCCAGTAGTCCCCCAGGGAGGGGGCTTGCCAATGAGCAGTTCTTC
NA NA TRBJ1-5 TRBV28 CASRQLNQPQHF TGTGCCAGCAGGCAACTCAATCAGCCCCAGCATTTT
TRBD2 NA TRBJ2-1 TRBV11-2 CASSFIAGDGEQFF TGTGCCAGCAGCTTTATAGCGGGGGACGGGGAGCAGTTCTTC
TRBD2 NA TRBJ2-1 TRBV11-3 CASSSPSGGYNEQFF TGTGCCAGCAGCTCTCCTAGCGGGGGATACAATGAGCAGTTCTTC
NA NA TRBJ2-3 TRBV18 CASSQDTDTQYF TGTGCCAGCTCACAGGACACAGATACGCAGTATTTT
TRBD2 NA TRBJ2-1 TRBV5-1 CASSLYGGGADEQFF TGCGCCAGCAGCTTGTATGGCGGGGGGGCGGATGAGCAGTTCTTC
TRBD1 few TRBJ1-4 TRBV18 CASSPQRQGGEKLFF TGTGCCAGCTCACCACAGCGACAGGGAGGGGAAAAACTGTTTTTT
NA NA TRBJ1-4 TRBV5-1 CASSSGPSNEKLFF TGCGCCAGCAGCTCGGGACCGAGTAATGAAAAACTGTTTTTT
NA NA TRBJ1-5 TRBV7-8 CASSLAKNQPQHF TGTGCCAGCAGCTTGGCCAAAAATCAGCCCCAGCATTTT
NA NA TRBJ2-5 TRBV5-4 CASKGRSQETQYF TGTGCCAGCAAAGGGCGGTCCCAAGAGACCCAGTACTTC
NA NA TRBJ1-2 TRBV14 CASSHSDTRYGYTF TGTGCCAGCAGCCATTCGGACACACGCTATGGCTACACCTTC
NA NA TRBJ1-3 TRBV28 CASSFVEPGNTIYF TGTGCCAGCAGTTTCGTGGAGCCTGGAAACACCATATATTTT
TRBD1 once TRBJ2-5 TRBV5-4 CASSLIGGRVETQYF TGTGCCAGCAGCTTGATAGGGGGCAGGGTTGAGACCCAGTACTTC
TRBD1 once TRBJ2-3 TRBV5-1 CASSLLDRETDTQYF TGCGCCAGCAGCTTGTTGGACAGGGAGACAGATACGCAGTATTTT
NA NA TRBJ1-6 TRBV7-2 CASSLEGGTSGGTPLHF TGTGCCAGCAGCTTAGAGGGGGGGACATCGGGAGGAACACCCCTCCACTTT
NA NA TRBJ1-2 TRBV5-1 CASSLGQLLRDGYTF TGCGCCAGCAGCTTGGGACAGCTCCTAAGGGATGGCTACACCTTC
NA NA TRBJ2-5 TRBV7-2 CASSLAATQETQYF TGTGCCAGCAGCTTAGCGGCGACCCAAGAGACCCAGTACTTC
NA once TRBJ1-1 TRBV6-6 CASSYSWNTEAFF TGTGCCAGCAGTTACTCCTGGAACACTGAAGCTTTCTTT
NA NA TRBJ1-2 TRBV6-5 CASTQLLNYGYTF TGTGCCAGCACACAGCTACTGAACTATGGCTACACCTTC
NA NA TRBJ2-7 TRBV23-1 CASSHSEDYEQYF TGCGCCAGCAGTCACTCTGAAGACTACGAGCAGTACTTC
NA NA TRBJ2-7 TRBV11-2 CASSSISGGLGEQYF TGTGCCAGCAGCTCCATATCGGGGGGCTTGGGCGAGCAGTACTTC
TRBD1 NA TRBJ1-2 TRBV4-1 CASSQGQSRDRGPHYGYTF TGCGCCAGCAGCCAAGGACAATCCCGGGACAGGGGTCCCCACTATGGCTACACCTTC